A single count supports the clone carrying this TCR beta chain. Its specificity is unknown. After isolation, RNA underwent reverse transcription to generate cDNA as the sequencing template. Libraries were prepared by immunoSEQ multiplex PCR; TCRdb keeps only in-frame clonotypes and omits some of them. The sample consists of 200,000 or so clones, around 62% of them appearing once. Specimens obtained from alopecia areata patients comprised lesional scalp punch biopsies and peripheral blood. Germline V gene data show CDR1 as SQVTM and CDR2 as ANQGSEA. Trimming pared 4 bases from V and 2 bases from J, leaving 10 bases between. The CDR3 runs 13 residues. This record belongs to a study of CD8+ T cells in alopecia areata. Turning to the study itself: Treated patients took oral tofacitinib at 5 to 10 mg twice daily.

Study outcomes and limitations: When scalp samples are sequenced, resident alphabeta T cells of normal skin are also captured. Affected scalp, especially in alopecia totalis/universalis, had a higher clonality than normal scalp did.

The specimen was CD4+ T cells sorted from blood, collected at week 0. This sequence joins TRBV29-1 and TRBJ2-3; possible D gene TRBD1, 5 bases. The clonotype originates from a human donor with alopecia areata. Here the CDR3 reads CSVVGRATDTQYF. The CDR3, as DNA: TGCAGCGTTGTCGGCAGGGCCACAGATACGCAGTATTTT.